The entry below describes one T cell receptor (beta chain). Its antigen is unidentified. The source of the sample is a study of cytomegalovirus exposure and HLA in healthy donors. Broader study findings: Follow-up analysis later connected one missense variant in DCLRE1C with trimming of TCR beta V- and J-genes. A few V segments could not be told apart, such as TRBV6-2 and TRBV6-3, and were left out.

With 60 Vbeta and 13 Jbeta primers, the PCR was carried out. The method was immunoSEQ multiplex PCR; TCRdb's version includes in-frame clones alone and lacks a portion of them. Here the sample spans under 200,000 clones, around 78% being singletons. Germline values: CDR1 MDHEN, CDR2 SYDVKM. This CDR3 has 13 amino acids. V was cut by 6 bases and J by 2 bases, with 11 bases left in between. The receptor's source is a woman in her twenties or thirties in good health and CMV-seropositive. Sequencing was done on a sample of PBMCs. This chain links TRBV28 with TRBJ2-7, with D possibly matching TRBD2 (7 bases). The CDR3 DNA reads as TGTGCCAGCAGGAGGGGGGGGGCCTACGAGCAGTACTTC. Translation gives CASRRGGAYEQYF.